The sequence of this T cell receptor (beta chain) was determined in a study of memory CD4+ T cells and cytomegalovirus serostatus. Study-level results: 67 of 164 known CMV-associated TCRbeta sequences appeared in CD4+ memory. The CMV-associated TCR signature appears largely within the CD4+ memory repertoire. Median bootstrapped AUC for CMV status was about 0.96 originally, 0.9 to 0.93 US-trained.

V was cut by 7 bases and J by 3 bases, with 12 bases left in between. The germline CDR1 and CDR2 sequences are MRHNA and SNTAGT. This CDR3 is built from 14 residues. Authors' processing steps: Out-of-frame sequences were removed, leaving around 2,000,000 distinct TCRbeta sequences. TCRdb's copy holds only in-frame clones and misses some; the assay was immunoSEQ multiplex PCR. Clone size and the V and J calls come from that table; the DNA yielded D and trimming. Here the sample spans around 25,000 clones, 60% to 85% being singletons. Regarding this clone: Antigen specificity is unknown.

The sort gate was single viable CD3+CD4+CD8-CD45RO+ cells for memory CD4+ T cells. This rearrangement joins TRBV6-4 to TRBJ2-2, with D maybe TRBD1 (6 bases). The sequence came from an adult in good health and CMV-seronegative. Material: memory CD4+ T cells from blood. The CDR3 bases are TGTGCCAGCAAGACAGGCGACCACACCGGGGAGCTGTTTTTT. Its protein is CASKTGDHTGELFF.